A single sample gave rise to the 13 T cell receptor beta chains below, sequenced in a study of blood T cell repertoires in COVID-19. Using immunoSEQ multiplex PCR, the repertoire was profiled, and TCRdb retains in-frame clones only, with some absent. In the table there are more than 95,000 clones, roughly 88% of which are singletons. The sample consisted of peripheral blood. These receptor sequences come from a woman of 80 years or more with acute or convalescent COVID-19.

The chain combines TRBV2 with TRBJ2-7, with 7 bases matching TRBD1. V was clipped by 5 bases and J by 3 bases; unmatched bases: 7. Germline V CDR1 and CDR2: SNHLY, FYNNEI. CDR3 length: 14 amino acids. The CDR3 DNA is TGTGCCAGCAGTCCCGACGACAGGGACTACGAGCAGTACTTC. This encodes CASSPDDRDYEQYF.

The rearrangement uses TRBV7-8 and TRBJ1-2; D remains ambiguous. Germline V lookup: CDR1 SGHVS, CDR2 FQNEAQ. This CDR3 is 14 amino acids long. Trimming removed 0 bases from V and 4 bases from J, with 9 bases in between. The CDR3 sequence: CASSLALDTYGYTF. The CDR3, as DNA: TGTGCCAGCAGCTTAGCCCTTGACACCTATGGCTACACCTTC.

The chain carries TRBV9 and TRBJ1-2; 7 nucleotides align to TRBD1. Germline-derived CDR1 and CDR2 are SGDLS and YYNGEE. The length of the CDR3 is 14 residues. V shed 3 bases, J shed 2 bases, and the junction held 4 bases outside the gene matches. CDR3 DNA sequence: TGTGCCAGCAGCGCCGCGGGACAGAACTATGGCTACACCTTC. Protein product: CASSAAGQNYGYTF. The full variable domain, completed using reference TRBV9 and TRBJ1-2, is DSGVTQTPKHLITATGQRVTLRCSPRSGDLSVYWYQQSLDQGLQFLIQYYNGEERAKGNILERFSAQQFPDLHSELNLSSLELGDSALYFCASSAAGQNYGYTFGSGTRLTVV.

This rearrangement joins TRBV9 to TRBJ1-6; TRBD1 matches 10 bases. The J segment lost 9 bases and the V segment lost 5 bases, leaving 5 bases of the junction unmatched. This CDR3 spans 14 amino acids. Germline assignment: CDR1 SGDLS and CDR2 YYNGEE. Written as DNA, the CDR3 is TGTGCCAGCAGTGCCGGGACAGGGGCTTCACCCCTCCACTTT. The encoded protein is CASSAGTGASPLHF. Full variable domain (remainder filled in from reference TRBV9 and TRBJ1-6): DSGVTQTPKHLITATGQRVTLRCSPRSGDLSVYWYQQSLDQGLQFLIQYYNGEERAKGNILERFSAQQFPDLHSELNLSSLELGDSALYFCASSAGTGASPLHFGNGTRLTVT.

The chain combines TRBV4-2 with TRBJ2-1, with D unresolved. This CDR3 has 14 residues. V was clipped by 0 bases and J by 10 bases, with 13 bases between them. Germline V CDR1 and CDR2: LGHNA, YNFKEQ. The CDR3 region is CASSQETTLGEQFF. CDR3 bases: TGTGCCAGCAGCCAAGAAACTACCCTCGGAGAGCAGTTCTTC.

The chain has TRBV7-2 and TRBJ1-1, with TRBD1 matching 7 bases. V lost 6 bases and J lost 0; bases outside the gene matches: 10. In germline, CDR1 is SGHTA, CDR2 FQGNSA. The CDR3 totals 16 residues. CDR3 region: CASRSDRANMNTEAFF. The CDR3 region has the DNA TGTGCCAGCAGATCCGACAGGGCTAACATGAACACTGAAGCTTTCTTT.

A single count supports this clone. The chain couples TRBV4-1 to TRBJ1-6, with 10 bases matching TRBD1. The length of the CDR3 is 20 residues. The germline gives CDR1 MGHRA, CDR2 YSYEKL. After removal of 3 bases from V and 1 base from J, the junction contained 12 bases not matched to a gene. The CDR3 coding sequence is TGCGCCAGCAGCCACCTGCCCCGGGACAGGGGAATGTCCTATAATTCACCCCTCCACTTT. Translated: CASSHLPRDRGMSYNSPLHF.

J is TRBJ1-6 and V is TRBV6-5; 8 positions agree with TRBD1. The CDR3 runs to 14 residues. Losses at the gene ends were 5 bases for V and 10 bases for J; bases not matched to a gene: 7. The germline gives CDR1 MNHEY, CDR2 SVGAGI. The CDR3 coding sequence is TGTGCCAGCAGTACAGGGGGTTCTCGATCACCCCTCCACTTT. Protein: CASSTGGSRSPLHF.

The chain carries TRBV10-3 and TRBJ2-1, with 11 bases fitting TRBD2. Unmatched junction bases numbered 4, after V lost 5 bases and J lost 4 bases. The V gene's germline CDR1 is ENHRY and CDR2 SYGVKD. The CDR3 contains 15 residues. The CDR3 DNA follows: TGTGCCATCAGTTCCGGGACTAGCGGTTACAATGAGCAGTTCTTC. Translating it yields CAISSGTSGYNEQFF.

The rearrangement uses TRBV11-1 and TRBJ2-2; D unresolved. CDR3 length: 12 amino acids. V was clipped by 4 bases and J by 8 bases, with 8 bases between them. The germline V gene has CDR1 SGHAT and CDR2 FQDESV (reference sequence). CDR3 amino acids: CASSSRPGELFF. CDR3 sequence (DNA): TGTGCCAGCAGCTCTAGGCCGGGGGAGCTGTTTTTT.

The rearrangement uses TRBV10-3 and TRBJ2-7; tentative D call: TRBD1 (6 bases). Per the germline V gene, CDR1 is ENHRY and CDR2 is SYGVKD. Deletions cut 4 bases from V and 2 bases from J, with 15 bases between. The CDR3 is 15 residues long. This CDR3 reads CAISGGFGQTYEQYF. The CDR3 DNA reads as TGTGCCATCAGTGGGGGGTTCGGACAGACCTACGAGCAGTACTTC.

Only a few counts were recorded for this clone. The CDR3 bases are TGTGCCAGCATAAGGGGCGGGGGTGAAAAACTGTTTTTT. Translating it yields CASIRGGGEKLFF. The J gene is TRBJ1-4, the V gene TRBV2; maybe TRBD1 (5 bases). This CDR3 is built from 13 residues. The V end was cut by 7 bases, the J end by 7 bases, with 13 bases between. Germline CDR1 and CDR2: SNHLY and FYNNEI.

The chain couples TRBV24-1 to TRBJ2-3, with TRBD1 as a possible D gene (5 bases). Trimming pared 8 bases from V and 3 bases from J, leaving 14 bases between. Germline CDR1 KGHDR, CDR2 SFDVKD. The CDR3 is 14 amino acids. CDR3 protein: CATTGHSGTDTQYF. In DNA, the CDR3 is TGTGCCACCACGGGCCATTCAGGGACAGATACGCAGTATTTT.